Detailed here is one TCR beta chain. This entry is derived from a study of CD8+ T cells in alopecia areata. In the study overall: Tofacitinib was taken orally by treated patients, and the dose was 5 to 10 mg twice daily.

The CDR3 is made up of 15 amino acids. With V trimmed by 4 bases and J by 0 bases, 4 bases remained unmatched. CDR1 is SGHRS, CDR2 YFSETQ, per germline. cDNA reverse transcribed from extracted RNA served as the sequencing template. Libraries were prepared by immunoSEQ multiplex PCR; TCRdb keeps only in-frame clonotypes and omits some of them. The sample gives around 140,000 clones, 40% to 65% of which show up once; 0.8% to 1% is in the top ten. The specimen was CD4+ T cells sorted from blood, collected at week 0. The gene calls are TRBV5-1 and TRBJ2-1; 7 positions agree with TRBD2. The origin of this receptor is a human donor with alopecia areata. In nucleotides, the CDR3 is TGCGCCAGCAGCAACGGGAGGAGCTCCTACAATGAGCAGTTCTTC. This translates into CASSNGRSSYNEQFF.